This record concerns one TCR beta chain sequence. These data originate in a study of blood T cell repertoires in COVID-19. Per the original methods: Amplification from reference gene primers served as the basis for estimated nucleated cell counts. Assay: immunoSEQ multiplex PCR; the TCRdb copy retains only in-frame clones and omits some. That table gives V, J and clone size, and the DNA gave D and trimming. The sample consists of approximately 200,000 clones, 89% of them appearing once. Per germline, CDR1 LGHNT and CDR2 FRNRAP. V shed 2 bases, J shed 1 base, and the junction held 8 bases outside the gene matches. This CDR3 region has 16 residues.

This chain joins TRBV12-5 and TRBJ2-7, with 7 bases aligning to TRBD1. This clonotype was sampled from a woman in her thirties or forties with acute COVID-19. The sample comprised PBMCs or T cells enriched from blood (not recorded which). The CDR3 nucleotides are TGTGCTAGTGGTTTGTCCATTACGGGACAGTCCTACGAGCAGTACTTC. This codes for CASGLSITGQSYEQYF. Variable domain in full (rest from reference TRBV12-5 and TRBJ2-7): DARVTQTPRHKVTEMGQEVTMRCQPILGHNTVFWYRQTMMQGLELLAYFRNRAPLDDSGMPKDRFSAEMPDATLATLKIQPSEPRDSAVYFCASGLSITGQSYEQYFGPGTRLTVT.